This is a list of T cell receptor beta chains from one sample in a study of T cells in Graves' hyperthyroidism and ophthalmopathy. Each CDR3 protein is one row after TCRdb ran MiXCR on the multiplex PCR reads. The table includes more than 40,000 distinct CDR3 sequences, 45% to 50% detected once. Source material: peripheral blood or thyroid tissue (not recorded which). The receptors here all came from a woman aged 45-65 years with Graves' hyperthyroidism. Both conserved end residues are part of each CDR3. The order of the fields is CDR3 length, V gene, clone size, J gene, D gene, CDR3 DNA, CDR3 protein. The D gene is left open where the match is weak. Part of the rows lack a size; the others show once, few, many or a class for expanded clones.

16,TRBV4-1,many,TRBJ2-2,TRBD2,TGCGCCAGCAGCCAAGGGTGGGAGGGAGTCACCGGGGAGCTGTTTTTT,CASSQGWEGVTGELFF
12,TRBV2,NA,TRBJ2-7,TRBD1,TGTGCCAGCAGGATGACAGGGGGCGAGCAGTACTTC,CASRMTGGEQYF
13,TRBV28,many,TRBJ2-7,NA,TGTGCCAGCAGTTTAAGTGTTGGGTCTACCCCGTACTTC,CASSLSVGSTPYF
14,TRBV30,NA,TRBJ1-6,TRBD1,TGTGCCTGGAGGAGGGGGGACAGTAATTCACCCCTCCACTTT,CAWRRGDSNSPLHF
15,TRBV6-1,many,TRBJ1-1,TRBD1,TGTGCCAGCAGTGCCCTTTTGACAGGGGCAATTGAAGCTTTCTTT,CASSALLTGAIEAFF
17,TRBV24-1,once,TRBJ1-5,TRBD1,TGTGCCACCAGTGATCCCCAGGACAGGGATAGCAATCAGCCCCAGCATTTT,CATSDPQDRDSNQPQHF
18,TRBV4-2,many,TRBJ1-2,NA,TGTGCCAGCAGCCAAGAGTCTCGGCCAGCCTCCGACCCCTATGGCTACACCTTC,CASSQESRPASDPYGYTF
13,TRBV20-1,many,TRBJ1-1,NA,TGCAGTGCTAGATACCCGGCACCTTTTGAGGCTTTCTTT,CSARYPAPFEAFF
14,TRBV29-1,NA,TRBJ1-2,TRBD1,TGCAGCGTTGAGGGGACAGGGGGCGCCTATGGCTACACCTTC,CSVEGTGGAYGYTF
15,TRBV19,many,TRBJ2-2,TRBD1,TGTGCCAGTAGCCGAGGACAGGGGTGGACCGGGGAGCTGTTTTTT,CASSRGQGWTGELFF
13,TRBV7-9,NA,TRBJ2-5,TRBD2,TGTGCCAGCACCGCGGGGGGCGAGGAGACCCAGTGCTTC,CASTAGGEETQCF
13,TRBV6-6,many,TRBJ1-6,NA,TGTGCCAGCAGGGACACCAGGGATTCACCCCTCCACTTT,CASRDTRDSPLHF
15,TRBV7-8,NA,TRBJ2-2,NA,TGTGCCAGCAGCCTCGGACGAGATCCCACCGGGGAGCTGTGTTTT,CASSLGRDPTGELCF
14,TRBV15,NA,TRBJ2-7,NA,TGTGCCACCAGCAGGGGCAGGGGCTCCTACGAGCAGTACTTC,CATSRGRGSYEQYF
13,TRBV29-1,NA,TRBJ2-5,TRBD1,TGCAGCAGCGCGGACAGGGCCCAAGAGACCCAGTACTTC,CSSADRAQETQYF
12,TRBV7-6,many,TRBJ2-2,NA,TGTGCCAGCAGCCTAGACCCCGGGGAGCTGTTTTTT,CASSLDPGELFF
16,TRBV7-7,NA,TRBJ2-5,NA,TGTGCTAGCAGCTTAGGCGGGGACTCAATGCGGGAGACCCAGTACTTC,CASSLGGDSMRETQYF
15,TRBV12-3/TRBV12-4,many,TRBJ2-7,NA,TGTGCCAGCAGTTCAGTCGGTATAGGGTACTACGAGCAGTACTTC,CASSSVGIGYYEQYF
14,TRBV20-1,NA,TRBJ1-2,TRBD1,TGCAGTGCTAGGTCGATAGGGACAGTATATGGCTACACCTTC,CSARSIGTVYGYTF
14,TRBV12-3/TRBV12-4,NA,TRBJ2-5,NA,TGTGCCAGCAGTTTTAGTTTTCTGGGAGAGACCCAGTACTTC,CASSFSFLGETQYF
14,TRBV10-3,NA,TRBJ1-5,NA,TGTGCCATCAGTGAAGGGGGGGTAGTTCAGCCCCAGCATTTT,CAISEGGVVQPQHF
14,TRBV7-9,once,TRBJ1-4,NA,TGTGCCAGCAGCGCCGACGGGACTAATGAAAAACTGTTTTTT,CASSADGTNEKLFF
15,TRBV20-1,NA,TRBJ2-3,NA,TGCAGTGCTAGAGATGTGGGGGCCAGCACAGATACGCAGTATTTT,CSARDVGASTDTQYF
14,TRBV6-2/TRBV6-3,many,TRBJ1-5,NA,TGTGCCAGCAGTTATCCCGGCAATGGGCAGCCCCAGCATTTT,CASSYPGNGQPQHF